The T cell receptor beta chain described here comes from a study of T-cell memory formation after mild COVID-19. Findings and limits, study-wide: The pre-infection memory compartment contained some responding clones, suggesting cross-reactive memory joined.

Germline lookup yields CDR1 ENHRY and CDR2 SYGVKD. The CDR3 totals 17 residues. V was shortened by 1 base and J by 1 base, with 15 bases between the two germline ends. This clonotype was seen repeatedly, ten times or more. No antigen is known for it. TCRdb reprocessed the 5' RACE reads with MiXCR, giving one entry per CDR3 protein. The sample yields approximately 300,000 distinct CDR3 sequences, about a sixth seen once. This clonotype originated in a man between 18 and 29 years old who had mild COVID-19 (a few samples of this study predate the infection). Cell type and time point are not known. Sequenced material: PBMCs or a T cell subset sorted from them (not recorded which). The chain employs TRBV10-3 and TRBJ2-3; TRBD2 might be the D (6 bases). CDR3 in DNA: TGTGCCATCAGTGAGTTTAGCGGAGACGAGGGCACAGATACGCAGTATTTT. Amino acids: CAISEFSGDEGTDTQYF.